Listed here are 14 T cell receptor beta chains from one sample, sequenced in a study of T cells in Graves' hyperthyroidism and ophthalmopathy. TCR beta CDR3 regions were amplified from RNA. The HTBI primer set drove a first-round RT-PCR of the TCR CDR3. One entry per CDR3 protein results from TCRdb running MiXCR on the multiplex PCR reads. In the table there are hundreds of thousands of distinct CDR3 sequences, 40% to 55% of which are singletons. The sequenced sample was peripheral blood or thyroid tissue (not recorded which). The receptors here all came from an adult man with Graves' disease, either hyperthyroidism or ophthalmopathy (not recorded which).

Of note for this clonotype: Given a much more abundant clone one base away, this may be a read error. This chain uses TRBV29-1 with TRBJ1-1, with D possibly TRBD1 on 6 matching bases. This CDR3 contains 11 residues. Trimming took 6 bases from V and 4 from J, leaving 9 bases between them. Per germline, CDR1 SQVTM and CDR2 ANQGSEA. The CDR3 loop reads CSVRGVTEAFF. The CDR3 DNA sequence: TGCAGCGTCAGGGGTGTCACTGAAGCTTTCTTT.

V usage is TRBV25-1 and J usage is TRBJ2-2, with 8 bases matching TRBD2. Germline CDR1 is MGHDK and CDR2 is SYGVNS. The CDR3 sequence is 15 residues long. V was pared by 6 bases and J by 3 bases, with 6 bases of the junction left unmatched. CDR3 protein: CASSRGLVDTGELFF. The CDR3 DNA is TGTGCCAGCAGCCGGGGACTAGTCGACACCGGGGAGCTGTTTTTT.

This clonotype was counted only a few times. This chain uses TRBV12-3 or TRBV12-4 with TRBJ2-6, with 11 positions matching TRBD1. This CDR3 region has 14 residues. V lost 3 bases and J lost 12; bases outside the gene matches: 4. For the CDR3, the DNA is TGTGCCAGCAGTTTGGACAGGGGGCGCGGCGTCCTGACTTTC. Protein sequence: CASSLDRGRGVLTF.

The CDR3 DNA is TGCAGTGCTAGAGACCGGGGGCTTCAGTATGGCTACACCTTC. Its protein is CSARDRGLQYGYTF. The chain couples TRBV20-1 to TRBJ1-2; perhaps TRBD1 as D (6 bases). Germline assignment: CDR1 DFQATT and CDR2 SNEGSKA (reference sequence). This CDR3 is built from 14 residues. V was cut by 0 bases and J by 5 bases, with 13 bases left in between.

This clonotype was counted only a few times. This chain joins TRBV12-3 or TRBV12-4 and TRBJ1-5, with TRBD1 as a possible D gene (5 bases). CDR3 length: 13 residues. V was trimmed by 8 bases and J by 11 bases, leaving 19 bases between them. The CDR3 is CASQLTTASAQHF. The CDR3 bases are TGTGCCAGCCAACTAACGACAGCGTCGGCCCAGCATTTT.

This clonotype was found once. The chain carries TRBV2 and TRBJ1-1; TRBD1 might be the D (5 bases). The CDR3 contains 15 residues. V dropped 6 bases and J dropped 0 bases, with 14 bases sitting between them. The V gene's germline CDR1 is SNHLY and CDR2 FYNNEI. CDR3 sequence: CASRKSGWLNTEAFF. The CDR3 coding sequence is TGTGCCAGCAGAAAATCAGGGTGGCTGAACACTGAAGCTTTCTTT.

This chain connects TRBV20-1 to TRBJ1-5; no clear D gene. The germline V and J ends were trimmed by 0 bases and 6 bases, with 12 bases remaining between them. This CDR3 region has 14 residues. Germline CDR1 and CDR2: DFQATT and SNEGSKA (reference sequence). CDR3 loop: CSAREAGLIQPQHF. CDR3 nucleotides: TGCAGTGCTAGAGAGGCGGGATTAATTCAGCCCCAGCATTTT.

This clonotype has more than one count but fewer than ten. The CDR3 region is CASTAGKTRSGNTIYF. CDR3 nucleotides: TGTGCCAGCACCGCAGGGAAGACAAGAAGTGGAAACACCATATATTTT. The V gene is TRBV7-3, the J gene TRBJ1-3; perhaps TRBD1 as D (5 bases). The length of the CDR3 is 16 residues. The V and J ends lost 7 bases and 3 bases respectively, with 19 bases between them. CDR1 SGHTA and CDR2 FQGTGA come from the germline V gene.

This clonotype was picked up a small number of times. This chain connects TRBV7-9 to TRBJ1-4; TRBD1 matches 7 bases. The germline gives CDR1 SEHNR, CDR2 FQNEAQ (reference sequence). The V segment lost 8 bases and the J segment 4 bases; nucleotides outside the gene matches: 4. CDR3 length: 13 amino acids. The DNA of the CDR3 is TGTGCCAGCGGGGACAGAGTTAATGAAAAACTGTTTTTT. Protein sequence: CASGDRVNEKLFF.

This clonotype came up many times. The CDR3 DNA reads as TGTGCCAGCAGTGACACTAATGAAAAACTGTTTTTT. It yields the protein CASSDTNEKLFF. The rearrangement uses TRBV2 and TRBJ1-4; D is uncertain. V lost 3 bases and J 2 bases, leaving 1 base between the germline ends. The CDR3 is 12 amino acids. CDR1 is SNHLY, CDR2 FYNNEI, per germline.

The chain carries TRBV10-3 and TRBJ1-1; 7 bases fit TRBD1. V was pared by 3 bases and J by 0 bases, with 4 bases of the junction left unmatched. This CDR3 is built from 15 residues. Germline V gene data show CDR1 as ENHRY and CDR2 as SYGVKD. The DNA for the CDR3 is TGTGCCATCAGTGATGAGGGGGCCGTGAACACTGAAGCTTTCTTT. Translated, it gives CAISDEGAVNTEAFF.

The count of this clonotype is one. A much larger clone differs from this one at a single base, so this may be a read error. The V gene is TRBV6-4, the J gene TRBJ1-4, with 8 bases that match TRBD1. The CDR3 has 14 residues. Germline loops: CDR1 MRHNA, CDR2 SNTAGT. The CDR3, as DNA: TGTGCCATCAGTGAACAGGGGGGGAATGAAAAACTGTTTTTT. The encoded protein is CAISEQGGNEKLFF.

In its sample, this clonotype was seen a few times. This chain joins TRBV9 and TRBJ1-1; D is uncertain. The CDR3 spans 13 residues. Germline V gene sequence: CDR1 SGDLS, CDR2 YYNGEE. Trimming removed 3 bases from V and 4 bases from J, with 10 bases in between. CDR3 bases: TGTGCCAGCAGCGAAGATAAGGGCACTGAAGCTTTCTTT. It is translated as CASSEDKGTEAFF.

This clonotype was counted between two and nine times. V and J are TRBV19 and TRBJ1-2, with TRBD1 as a possible D gene (5 bases). There are 15 residues in the CDR3. The germline CDR1 and CDR2 sequences are LNHDA and SQIVND (reference sequence). Trimming took off 5 bases at V and 6 bases at J, with 19 bases between the two ends. In DNA form, the CDR3 reads TGTGCCAGTAGTCTATTCGGGGACCGGGTCGATGGCTACACCTTC. It is translated as CASSLFGDRVDGYTF.